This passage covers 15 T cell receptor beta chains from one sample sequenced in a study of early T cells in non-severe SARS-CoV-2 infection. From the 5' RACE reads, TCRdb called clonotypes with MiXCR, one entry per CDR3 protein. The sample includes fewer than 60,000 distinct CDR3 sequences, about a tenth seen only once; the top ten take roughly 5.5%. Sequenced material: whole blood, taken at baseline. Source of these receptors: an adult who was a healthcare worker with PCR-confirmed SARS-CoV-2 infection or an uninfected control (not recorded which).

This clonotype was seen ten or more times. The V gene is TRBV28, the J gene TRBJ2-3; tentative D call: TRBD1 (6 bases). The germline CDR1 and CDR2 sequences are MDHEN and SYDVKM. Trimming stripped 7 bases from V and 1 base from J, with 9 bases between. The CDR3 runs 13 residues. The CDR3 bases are TGTGCCAGCAAACAGGGAGGCACAGATACGCAGTATTTT. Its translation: CASKQGGTDTQYF.

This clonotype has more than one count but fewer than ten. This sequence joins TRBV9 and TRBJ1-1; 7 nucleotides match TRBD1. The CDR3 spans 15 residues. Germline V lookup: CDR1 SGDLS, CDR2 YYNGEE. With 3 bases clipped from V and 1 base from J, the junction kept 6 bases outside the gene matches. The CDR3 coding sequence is TGTGCCAGCAGCGGGGCCGGGACAGCGAACACTGAAGCTTTCTTT. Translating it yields CASSGAGTANTEAFF.

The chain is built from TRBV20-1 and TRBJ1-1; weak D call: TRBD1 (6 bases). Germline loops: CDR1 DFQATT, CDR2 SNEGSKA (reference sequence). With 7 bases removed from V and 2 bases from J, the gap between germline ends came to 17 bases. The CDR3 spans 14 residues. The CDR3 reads CSVILGTPNTEAFF. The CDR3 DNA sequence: TGCAGTGTTATCTTAGGGACACCCAACACTGAAGCTTTCTTT.

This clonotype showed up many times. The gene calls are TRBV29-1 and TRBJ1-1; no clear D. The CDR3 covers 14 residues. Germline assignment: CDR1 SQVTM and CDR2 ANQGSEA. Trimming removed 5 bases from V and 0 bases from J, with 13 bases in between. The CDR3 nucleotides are TGCAGCGTTCGGACGGCTAATCTGAACACTGAAGCTTTCTTT. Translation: CSVRTANLNTEAFF.

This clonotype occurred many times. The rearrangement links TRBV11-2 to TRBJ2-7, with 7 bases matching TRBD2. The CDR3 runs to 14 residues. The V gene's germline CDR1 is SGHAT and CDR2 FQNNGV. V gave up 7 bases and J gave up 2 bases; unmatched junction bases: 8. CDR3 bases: TGTGCCAGCAACACTCGGGGGGACCCCTACGAGCAGTACTTC. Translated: CASNTRGDPYEQYF.

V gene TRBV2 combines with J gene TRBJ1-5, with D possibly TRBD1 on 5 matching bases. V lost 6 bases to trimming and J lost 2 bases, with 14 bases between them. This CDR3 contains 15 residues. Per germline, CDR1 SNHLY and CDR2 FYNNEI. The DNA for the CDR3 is TGTGCCAGCAGGCTCCAGGGATCAGGCAATCAGCCCCAGCATTTT. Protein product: CASRLQGSGNQPQHF.

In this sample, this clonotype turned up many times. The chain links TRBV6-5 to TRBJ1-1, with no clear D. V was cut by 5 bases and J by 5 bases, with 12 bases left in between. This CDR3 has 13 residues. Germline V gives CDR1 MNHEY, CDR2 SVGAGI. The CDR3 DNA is TGTGCCAGCAGTCCCGGGGTAAAAACTGAAGCTTTCTTT. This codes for CASSPGVKTEAFF.

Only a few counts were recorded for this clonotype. The CDR3 DNA reads as TGTGCTAGTGGTGACGGGACAGGGTATGACGAGCAGTACTTC. This codes for CASGDGTGYDEQYF. The gene calls are TRBV12-5 and TRBJ2-7; 9 bases match TRBD1. Germline loops: CDR1 LGHNT, CDR2 FRNRAP. This CDR3 comprises 14 residues. After removal of 5 bases from V and 5 bases from J, the junction contained 7 bases not matched to a gene.

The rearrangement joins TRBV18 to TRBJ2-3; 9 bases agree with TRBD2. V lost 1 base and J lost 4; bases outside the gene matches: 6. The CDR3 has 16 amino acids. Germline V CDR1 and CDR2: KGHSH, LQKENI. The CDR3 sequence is CASSPRGSGSSDTQYF. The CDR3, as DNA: TGTGCCAGCTCACCACGAGGTAGCGGGAGTTCAGATACGCAGTATTTT. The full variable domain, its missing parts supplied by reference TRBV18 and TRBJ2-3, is NAGVMQNPRHLVRRRGQEARLRCSPMKGHSHVYWYRQLPEEGLKFMVYLQKENIIDESGMPKERFSAEFPKEGPSILRIQQVVRGDSAAYFCASSPRGSGSSDTQYFGPGTRLTVL.

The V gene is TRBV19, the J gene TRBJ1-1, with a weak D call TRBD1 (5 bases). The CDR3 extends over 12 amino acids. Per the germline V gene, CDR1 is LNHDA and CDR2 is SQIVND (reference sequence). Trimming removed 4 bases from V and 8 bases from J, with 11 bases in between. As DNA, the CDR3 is TGTGCCAGTAGTACAGGGTTATTAGAAGCTTTCTTT. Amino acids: CASSTGLLEAFF. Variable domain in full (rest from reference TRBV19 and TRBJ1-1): DGGITQSPKYLFRKEGQNVTLSCEQNLNHDAMYWYRQDPGQGLRLIYYSQIVNDFQKGDIAEGYSVSREKKESFPLTVTSAQKNPTAFYLCASSTGLLEAFFGQGTRLTVV.

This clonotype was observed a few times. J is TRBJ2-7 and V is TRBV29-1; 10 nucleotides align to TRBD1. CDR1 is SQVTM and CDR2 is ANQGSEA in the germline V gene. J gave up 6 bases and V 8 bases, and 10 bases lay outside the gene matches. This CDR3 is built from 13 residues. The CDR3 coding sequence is TGCAGCACTCTCGGGACAGGGGAGGTCGAGCAGTACTTC. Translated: CSTLGTGEVEQYF.

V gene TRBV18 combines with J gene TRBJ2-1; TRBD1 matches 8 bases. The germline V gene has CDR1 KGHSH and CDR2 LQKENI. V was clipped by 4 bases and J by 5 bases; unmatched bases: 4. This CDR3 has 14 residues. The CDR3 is CASSLDRVNNEQFF. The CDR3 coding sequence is TGTGCCAGCTCACTGGACAGGGTGAACAATGAGCAGTTCTTC.

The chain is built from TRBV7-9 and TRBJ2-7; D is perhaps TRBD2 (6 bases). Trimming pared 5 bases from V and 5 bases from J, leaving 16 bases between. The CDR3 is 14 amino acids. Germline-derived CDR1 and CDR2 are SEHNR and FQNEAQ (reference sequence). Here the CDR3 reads CASSHEEGPNEQYF. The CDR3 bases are TGTGCCAGCAGCCACGAGGAGGGGCCGAACGAGCAGTACTTC.

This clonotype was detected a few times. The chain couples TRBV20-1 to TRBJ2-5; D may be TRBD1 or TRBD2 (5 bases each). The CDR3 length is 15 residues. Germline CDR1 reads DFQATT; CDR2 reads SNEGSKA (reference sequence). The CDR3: CGMVDSSSGTETQYF. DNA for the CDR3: TGCGGGATGGTAGACAGTTCCTCGGGGACAGAGACCCAGTACTTC.

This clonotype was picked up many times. For the CDR3, the DNA is TGTGCCATCAACGAGGGCTCTGGGGCCAACGTCCTGACTTTC. This gives the protein CAINEGSGANVLTF. V gene TRBV10-3 combines with J gene TRBJ2-6; perhaps TRBD2 as D (5 bases). The V gene's germline CDR1 is ENHRY and CDR2 SYGVKD. The CDR3 runs 14 residues. V was clipped by 7 bases and J by 0 bases, with 7 bases between them.